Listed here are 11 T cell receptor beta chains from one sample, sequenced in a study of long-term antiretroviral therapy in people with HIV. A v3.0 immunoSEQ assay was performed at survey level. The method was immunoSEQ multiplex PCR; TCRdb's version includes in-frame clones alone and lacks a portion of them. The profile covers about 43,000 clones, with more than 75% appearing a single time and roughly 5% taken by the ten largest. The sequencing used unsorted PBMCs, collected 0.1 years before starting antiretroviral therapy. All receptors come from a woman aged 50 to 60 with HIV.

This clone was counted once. The CDR3 DNA is TGTGCCAGCAGTGAAGAGACAGGGGGCAGTGGGAATGAAAAACTGTTTTTT. Translating gives CASSEETGGSGNEKLFF. This chain uses TRBV2 with TRBJ1-4, with 10 bases identical to TRBD1. CDR1 is SNHLY and CDR2 is FYNNEI in the germline V gene. The J segment lost 5 bases and the V segment lost 1 base, leaving 7 bases of the junction unmatched. The CDR3 has 17 residues.

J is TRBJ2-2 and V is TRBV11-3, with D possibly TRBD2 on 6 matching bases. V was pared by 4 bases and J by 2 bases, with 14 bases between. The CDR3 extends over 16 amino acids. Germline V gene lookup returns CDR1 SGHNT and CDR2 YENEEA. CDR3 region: CASSSGLTLNTGELFF. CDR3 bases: TGTGCCAGCAGCTCGGGACTTACTCTAAACACCGGGGAGCTGTTTTTT.

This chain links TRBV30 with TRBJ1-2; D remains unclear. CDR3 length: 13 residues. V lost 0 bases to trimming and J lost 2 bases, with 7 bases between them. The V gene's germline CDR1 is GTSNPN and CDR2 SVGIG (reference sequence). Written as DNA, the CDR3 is TGTGCCTGGAGTGTCGCGGGGAACTATGGCTACACCTTC. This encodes CAWSVAGNYGYTF. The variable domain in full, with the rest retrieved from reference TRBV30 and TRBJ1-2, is SQTIHQWPATLVQPVGSPLSLECTVEGTSNPNLYWYRQAAGRGLQLLFYSVGIGQISSEVPQNLSASRPQDRQFILSSKKLLLSDSGFYLCAWSVAGNYGYTFGSGTRLTVV.

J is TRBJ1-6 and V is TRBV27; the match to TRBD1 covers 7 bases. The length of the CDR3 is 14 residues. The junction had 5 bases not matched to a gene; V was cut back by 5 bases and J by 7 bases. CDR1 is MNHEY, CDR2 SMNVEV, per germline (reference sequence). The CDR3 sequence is CASSPRGLNSPLHF. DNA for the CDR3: TGTGCCAGCAGTCCCAGGGGGTTGAATTCACCCCTCCACTTT.

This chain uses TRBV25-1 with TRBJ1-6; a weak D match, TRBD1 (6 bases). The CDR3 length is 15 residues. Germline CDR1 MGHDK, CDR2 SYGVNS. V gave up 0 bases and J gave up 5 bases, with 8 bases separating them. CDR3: CASSEYRGDNSPLHF. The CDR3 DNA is TGTGCCAGCAGTGAATACAGGGGAGATAATTCACCCCTCCACTTT.

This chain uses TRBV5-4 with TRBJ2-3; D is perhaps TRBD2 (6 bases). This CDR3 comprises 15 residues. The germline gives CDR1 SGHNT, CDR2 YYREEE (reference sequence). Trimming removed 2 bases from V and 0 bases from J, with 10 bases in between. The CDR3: CASSFRGISTDTQYF. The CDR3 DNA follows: TGTGCCAGCAGCTTTCGGGGGATTAGCACAGATACGCAGTATTTT.

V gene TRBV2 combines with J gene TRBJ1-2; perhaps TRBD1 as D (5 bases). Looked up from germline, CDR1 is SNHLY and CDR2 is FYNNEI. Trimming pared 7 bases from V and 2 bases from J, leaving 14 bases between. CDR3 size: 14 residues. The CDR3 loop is CASKSRDANYGYTF. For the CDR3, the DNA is TGTGCCAGCAAAAGCCGGGACGCAAACTATGGCTACACCTTC.

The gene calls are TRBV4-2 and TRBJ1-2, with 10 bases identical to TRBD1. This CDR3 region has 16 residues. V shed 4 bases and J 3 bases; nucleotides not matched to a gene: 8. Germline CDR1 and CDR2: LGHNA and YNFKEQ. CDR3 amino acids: CASSPTRDRGDYGYTF. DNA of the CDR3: TGTGCCAGCAGCCCAACACGGGACAGGGGAGACTATGGCTACACCTTC.

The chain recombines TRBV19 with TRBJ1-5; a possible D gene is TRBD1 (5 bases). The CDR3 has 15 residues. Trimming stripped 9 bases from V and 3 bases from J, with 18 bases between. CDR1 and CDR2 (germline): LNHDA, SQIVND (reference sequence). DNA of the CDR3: TGTGCCAGCCAGGAGGGGTCGGGATACAATCAGCCCCAGCATTTT. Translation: CASQEGSGYNQPQHF.

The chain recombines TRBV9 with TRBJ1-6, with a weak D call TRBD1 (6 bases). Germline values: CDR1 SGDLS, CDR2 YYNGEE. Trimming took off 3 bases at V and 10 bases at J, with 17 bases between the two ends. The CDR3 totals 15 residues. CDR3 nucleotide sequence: TGTGCCAGCAGCGCCTCACAGGGAAGCGGGTCACCCCTCCACTTT. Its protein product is CASSASQGSGSPLHF. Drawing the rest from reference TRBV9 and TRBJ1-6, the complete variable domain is DSGVTQTPKHLITATGQRVTLRCSPRSGDLSVYWYQQSLDQGLQFLIQYYNGEERAKGNILERFSAQQFPDLHSELNLSSLELGDSALYFCASSASQGSGSPLHFGNGTRLTVT.

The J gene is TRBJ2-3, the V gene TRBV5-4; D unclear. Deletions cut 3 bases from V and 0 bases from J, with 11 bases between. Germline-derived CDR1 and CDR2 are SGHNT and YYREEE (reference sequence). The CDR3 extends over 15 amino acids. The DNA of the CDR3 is TGTGCCAGCAGCTCCCCAGCTACTAGCACAGATACGCAGTATTTT. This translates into CASSSPATSTDTQYF.